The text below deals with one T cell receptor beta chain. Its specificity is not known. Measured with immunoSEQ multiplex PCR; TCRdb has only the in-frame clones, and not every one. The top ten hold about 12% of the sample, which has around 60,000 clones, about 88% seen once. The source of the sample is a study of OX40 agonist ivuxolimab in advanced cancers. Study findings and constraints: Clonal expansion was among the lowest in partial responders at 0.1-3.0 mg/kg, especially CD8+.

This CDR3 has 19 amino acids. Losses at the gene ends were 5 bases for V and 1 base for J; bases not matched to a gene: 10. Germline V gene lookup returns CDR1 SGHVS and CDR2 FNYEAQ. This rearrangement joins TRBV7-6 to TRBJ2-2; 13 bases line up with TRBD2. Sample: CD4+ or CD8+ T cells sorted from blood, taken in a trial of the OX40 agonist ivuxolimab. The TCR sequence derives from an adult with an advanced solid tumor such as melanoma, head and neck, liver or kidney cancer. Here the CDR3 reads CASSEYSGTSGKNTGELFF. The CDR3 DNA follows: TGTGCCAGCAGCGAATACTCCGGGACTAGCGGGAAGAACACCGGGGAGCTGTTTTTT.